This TCR beta chain was captured by sequencing in a study of beta chain features in type 1 diabetes. Study findings and constraints: Insertion counts at VDJ junctions were lower in type 1 diabetes patients, who also showed more deletions there.

Concerning this clone: Its antigen is currently unknown.

Investigators reverse transcribed all isolated RNA, so they sequenced expressed TCRB transcripts. This table comes from immunoSEQ multiplex PCR, and its TCRdb copy is limited to in-frame clones, with some not included. The sample yields fewer than 150,000 clones, less than 9% seen once. The CDR3 runs 14 residues. Trimming pared 1 base from V and 0 bases from J, leaving 6 bases between. CDR1 LNHDA and CDR2 SQIVND come from the germline V gene (reference sequence). V is TRBV19 and J is TRBJ1-1; D call uncertain. Sequencing was carried out using central memory CD4+ T cells from blood. The sequence was collected from a woman aged 30 to 39 in good health. The CDR3 spells CASSIGTVNTEAFF. Here the CDR3 DNA reads TGTGCCAGTAGTATAGGAACAGTGAACACTGAAGCTTTCTTT.